Presented here are 8 T cell receptor beta chains from one specimen sequenced in a study of cytomegalovirus exposure and HLA in healthy donors. The PCR had 60 Vbeta and 13 Jbeta primers. Here immunoSEQ multiplex PCR was the method, and the copy in TCRdb shows in-frame clones only, minus some. The sample holds about 140,000 clones; just under 85% are singletons and the top ten take approximately 1.5%. The sequenced sample was PBMCs. These TCRs come from a man younger than 40 in good health and CMV-seropositive.

The chain carries TRBV7-9 and TRBJ2-5; possibly TRBD2 for D (6 bases). The CDR3 loop spans 15 amino acids. Trimming took 8 bases from V and 4 from J, leaving 20 bases between them. Germline V gives CDR1 SEHNR, CDR2 FQNEAQ (reference sequence). CDR3 in amino acids: CASRSGPGLGETQYF. The CDR3 DNA follows: TGTGCCAGCCGTAGCGGCCCAGGTTTAGGAGAGACCCAGTACTTC.

The V gene is TRBV28, the J gene TRBJ2-7; D is perhaps TRBD1 (5 bases). V was cut by 5 bases and J by 5 bases, with 10 bases left in between. CDR1 is MDHEN and CDR2 is SYDVKM in the germline V gene. The CDR3 extends over 12 amino acids. This CDR3 reads CASSPDTHEQYF. Written as DNA, the CDR3 is TGTGCCAGCAGTCCGGACACCCACGAGCAGTACTTC.

The gene calls are TRBV5-1 and TRBJ2-5; 7 nucleotides line up with TRBD1. The CDR3 loop spans 13 amino acids. Looked up from germline, CDR1 is SGHRS and CDR2 is YFSETQ. V gave up 4 bases and J gave up 4 bases; unmatched junction bases: 4. CDR3 DNA: TGCGCCAGCAGCCGACAGGGATCAGAGACCCAGTACTTC. Its protein product is CASSRQGSETQYF.

The chain couples TRBV2 to TRBJ2-7; D is uncertain. V was trimmed by 6 bases and J by 5 bases, leaving 5 bases between them. This CDR3 has 10 amino acids. Germline CDR1 SNHLY, CDR2 FYNNEI. CDR3 bases: TGTGCCAGCAGGGAGAACGAGCAGTACTTC. Its translation is CASRENEQYF.

CDR3 amino acids: CASSPLETSSYEQYF. As DNA, the CDR3 is TGTGCCAGCTCACCACTTGAGACAAGCTCCTACGAGCAGTACTTC. The chain links TRBV18 to TRBJ2-7; D not certain. CDR1 is KGHSH, CDR2 LQKENI, per germline. V was pared by 1 base and J by 0 bases, with 10 bases between. CDR3 length equals 15 residues.

This chain joins TRBV2 and TRBJ2-3; 11 positions match TRBD2. Germline CDR1 SNHLY, CDR2 FYNNEI. The CDR3 is made up of 15 amino acids. J gave up 4 bases and V 2 bases, and 2 bases lay outside the gene matches. The CDR3 here is CASSEKLAGADTQYF. As DNA, the CDR3 is TGTGCCAGCAGTGAAAAACTAGCGGGGGCAGATACGCAGTATTTT.

The chain links TRBV6-5 to TRBJ2-2, with D perhaps TRBD1 (5 bases). Per germline, CDR1 MNHEY and CDR2 SVGAGI. V was shortened by 0 bases and J by 8 bases, with 16 bases between the two germline ends. This CDR3 has 16 residues. Here the CDR3 DNA reads TGTGCCAGCAGTTACTCGCAGGGCGCCGGCCGGGGGGAGCTGTTTTTT. It encodes CASSYSQGAGRGELFF.

DNA for the CDR3: TGTGCCAGCTCACCAAGGCAGGATGAAACCTACGAGCAGTACTTC. Its translation is CASSPRQDETYEQYF. The rearrangement links TRBV18 to TRBJ2-7; no reliable D call. The CDR3 spans 15 residues. Germline V gene sequence: CDR1 KGHSH, CDR2 LQKENI. Trimming cost V 2 bases and J 2 bases, with 13 bases left between them.